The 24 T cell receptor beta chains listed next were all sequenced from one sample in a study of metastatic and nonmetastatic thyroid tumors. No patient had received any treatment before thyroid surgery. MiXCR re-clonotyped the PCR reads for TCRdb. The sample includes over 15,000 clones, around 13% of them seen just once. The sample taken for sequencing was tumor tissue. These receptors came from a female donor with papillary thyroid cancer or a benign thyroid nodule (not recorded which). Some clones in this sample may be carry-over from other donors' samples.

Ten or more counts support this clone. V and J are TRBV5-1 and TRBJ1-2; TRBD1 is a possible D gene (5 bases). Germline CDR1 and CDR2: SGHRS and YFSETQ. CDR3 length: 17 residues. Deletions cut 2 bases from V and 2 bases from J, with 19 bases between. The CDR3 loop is CASSFGTAFGGNYGYTF. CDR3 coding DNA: TGCGCCAGCAGCTTTGGGACTGCTTTTGGGGGGAACTATGGCTACACCTTC.

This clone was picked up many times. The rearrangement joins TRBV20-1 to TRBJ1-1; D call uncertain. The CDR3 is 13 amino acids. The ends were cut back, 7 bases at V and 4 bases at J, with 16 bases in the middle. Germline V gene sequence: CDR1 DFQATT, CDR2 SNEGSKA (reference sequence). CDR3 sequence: CSVPRKVGTEAFF. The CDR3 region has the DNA TGCAGTGTCCCGAGGAAGGTGGGCACTGAAGCTTTCTTT.

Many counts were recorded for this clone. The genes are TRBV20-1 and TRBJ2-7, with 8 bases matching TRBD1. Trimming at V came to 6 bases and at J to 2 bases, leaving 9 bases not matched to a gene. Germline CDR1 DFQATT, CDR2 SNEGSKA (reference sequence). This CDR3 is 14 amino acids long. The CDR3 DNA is TGCAGTGCACAGGGGGTTGCGGTCGCCTACGAGCAGTACTTC. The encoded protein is CSAQGVAVAYEQYF.

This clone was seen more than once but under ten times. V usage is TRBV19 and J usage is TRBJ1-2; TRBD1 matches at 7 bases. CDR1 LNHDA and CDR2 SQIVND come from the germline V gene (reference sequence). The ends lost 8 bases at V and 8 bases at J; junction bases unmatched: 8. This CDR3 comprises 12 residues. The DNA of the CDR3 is TGTGCCAGTTCGGGGGACAGTTACGGCTACACCTTC. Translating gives CASSGDSYGYTF.

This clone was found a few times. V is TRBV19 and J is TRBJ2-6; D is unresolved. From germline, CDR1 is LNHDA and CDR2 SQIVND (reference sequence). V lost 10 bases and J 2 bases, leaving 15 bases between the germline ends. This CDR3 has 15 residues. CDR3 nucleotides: TGTGCCATCCGCGGCACGTGGACTGGGGCCAACGTCCTGACTTTC. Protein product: CAIRGTWTGANVLTF. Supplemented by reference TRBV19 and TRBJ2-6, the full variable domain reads DGGITQSPKYLFRKEGQNVTLSCEQNLNHDAMYWYRQDPGQGLRLIYYSQIVNDFQKGDIAEGYSVSREKKESFPLTVTSAQKNPTAFYLCAIRGTWTGANVLTFGAGSRLTVL.

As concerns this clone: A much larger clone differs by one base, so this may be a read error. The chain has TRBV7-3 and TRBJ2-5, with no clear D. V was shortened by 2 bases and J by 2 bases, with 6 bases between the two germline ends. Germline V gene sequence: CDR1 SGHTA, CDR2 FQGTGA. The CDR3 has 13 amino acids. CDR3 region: CASSLLLQETQYF. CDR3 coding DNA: TGTGCCAGCAGCTTATTGCTTCAAGAGACCCAGTACTTC. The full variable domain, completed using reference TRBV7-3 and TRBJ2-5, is GAGVSQTPSNKVTEKGKYVELRCDPISGHTALYWYRQSLGQGPEFLIYFQGTGAADDSGLPNDRFFAVRPEGSVSTLKIQRTERGDSAVYLCASSLLLQETQYFGPGTRLLVL.

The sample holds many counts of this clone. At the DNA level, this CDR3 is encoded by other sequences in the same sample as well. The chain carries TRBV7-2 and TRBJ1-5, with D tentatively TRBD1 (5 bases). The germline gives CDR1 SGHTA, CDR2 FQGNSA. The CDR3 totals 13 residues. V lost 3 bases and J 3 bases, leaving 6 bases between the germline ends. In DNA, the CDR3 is TGTGCCAGCAGCTTGGACACCAATCAGCCCCAGCATTTT. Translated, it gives CASSLDTNQPQHF.

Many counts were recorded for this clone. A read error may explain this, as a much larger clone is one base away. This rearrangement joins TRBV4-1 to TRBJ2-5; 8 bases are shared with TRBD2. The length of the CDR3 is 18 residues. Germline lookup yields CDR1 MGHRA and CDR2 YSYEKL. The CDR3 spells CASIQERLNSGVQETQYF. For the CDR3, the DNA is TGCGCCAGCATCCAAGAAAGGTTAAATAGCGGGGTCCAAGAGACCCAGTACTTC.

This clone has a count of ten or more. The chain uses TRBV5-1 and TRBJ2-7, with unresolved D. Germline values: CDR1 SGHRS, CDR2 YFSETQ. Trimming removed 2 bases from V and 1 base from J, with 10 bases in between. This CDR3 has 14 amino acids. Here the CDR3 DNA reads TGCGCCAGCAGCTTAGCCCCCGGTTCCTACGAGCAGTACTTC. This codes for CASSLAPGSYEQYF.

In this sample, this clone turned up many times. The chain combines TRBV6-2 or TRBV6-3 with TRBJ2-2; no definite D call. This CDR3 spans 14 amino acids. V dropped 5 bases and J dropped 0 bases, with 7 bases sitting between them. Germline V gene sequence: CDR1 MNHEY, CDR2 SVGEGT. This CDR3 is CASSTTANTGELFF. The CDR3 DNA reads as TGTGCCAGCAGTACCACCGCGAACACCGGGGAGCTGTTTTTT.

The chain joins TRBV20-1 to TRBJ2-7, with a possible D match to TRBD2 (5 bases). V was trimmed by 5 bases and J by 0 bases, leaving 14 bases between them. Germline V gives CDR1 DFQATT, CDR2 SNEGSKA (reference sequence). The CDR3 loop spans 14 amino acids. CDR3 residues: CSAETPGSSYEQYF. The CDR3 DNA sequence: TGCAGTGCTGAGACTCCGGGATCCTCCTACGAGCAGTACTTC.

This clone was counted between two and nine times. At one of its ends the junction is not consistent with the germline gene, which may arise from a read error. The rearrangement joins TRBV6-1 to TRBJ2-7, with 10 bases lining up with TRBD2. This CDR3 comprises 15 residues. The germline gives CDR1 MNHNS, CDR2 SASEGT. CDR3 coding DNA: TGTGCCAGCAGGGAAGCCCTAGCGGGGGTCTACGAGCAGTACTTC. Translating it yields CASREALAGVYEQYF.

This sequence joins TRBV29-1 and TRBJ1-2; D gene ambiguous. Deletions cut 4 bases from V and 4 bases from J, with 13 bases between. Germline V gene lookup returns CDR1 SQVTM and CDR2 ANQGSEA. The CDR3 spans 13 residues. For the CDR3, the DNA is TGCAGCGTTGTATACAGTGTGCCCTATGGCTACACCTTC. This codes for CSVVYSVPYGYTF.

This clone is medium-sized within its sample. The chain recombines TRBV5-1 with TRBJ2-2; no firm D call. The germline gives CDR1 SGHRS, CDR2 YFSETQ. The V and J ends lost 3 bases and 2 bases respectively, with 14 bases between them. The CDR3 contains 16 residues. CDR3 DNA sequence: TGCGCCAGCAGCTCTCACGAACTCACTAACACCGGGGAGCTGTTTTTT. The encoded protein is CASSSHELTNTGELFF.

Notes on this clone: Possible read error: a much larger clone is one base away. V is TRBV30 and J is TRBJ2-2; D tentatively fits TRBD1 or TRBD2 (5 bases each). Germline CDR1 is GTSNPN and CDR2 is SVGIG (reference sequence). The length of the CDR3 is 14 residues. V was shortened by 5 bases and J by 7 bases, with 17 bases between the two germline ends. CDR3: CAWSRGRSDGELFF. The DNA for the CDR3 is TGTGCCTGGTCCCGGGGACGCTCGGACGGGGAGCTGTTTTTT.

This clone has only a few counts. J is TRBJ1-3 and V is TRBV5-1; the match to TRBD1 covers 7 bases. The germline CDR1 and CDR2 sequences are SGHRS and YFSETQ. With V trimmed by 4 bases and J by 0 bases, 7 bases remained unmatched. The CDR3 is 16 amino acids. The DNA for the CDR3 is TGCGCCAGCAGCGGTTCGACAGGGATCTCTGGAAACACCATATATTTT. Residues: CASSGSTGISGNTIYF.

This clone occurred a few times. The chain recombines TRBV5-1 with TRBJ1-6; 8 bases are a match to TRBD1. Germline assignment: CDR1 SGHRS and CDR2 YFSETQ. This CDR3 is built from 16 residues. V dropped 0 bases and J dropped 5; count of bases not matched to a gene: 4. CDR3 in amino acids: CASSLGQGINNSPLHF. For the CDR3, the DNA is TGCGCCAGCAGCTTGGGACAGGGGATTAATAATTCACCCCTCCACTTT.

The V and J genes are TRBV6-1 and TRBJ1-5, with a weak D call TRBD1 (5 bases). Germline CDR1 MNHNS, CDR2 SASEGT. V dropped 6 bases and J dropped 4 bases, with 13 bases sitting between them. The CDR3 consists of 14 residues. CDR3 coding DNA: TGTGCCAGCAGCCAGACGACAGAGAATCAGCCCCAGCATTTT. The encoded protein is CASSQTTENQPQHF.

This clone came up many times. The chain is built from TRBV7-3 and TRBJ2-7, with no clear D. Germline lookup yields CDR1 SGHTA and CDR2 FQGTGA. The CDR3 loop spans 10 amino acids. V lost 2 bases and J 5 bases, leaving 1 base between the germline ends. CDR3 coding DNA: TGTGCCAGCAGCTTACACGAGCAGTACTTC. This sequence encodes CASSLHEQYF.

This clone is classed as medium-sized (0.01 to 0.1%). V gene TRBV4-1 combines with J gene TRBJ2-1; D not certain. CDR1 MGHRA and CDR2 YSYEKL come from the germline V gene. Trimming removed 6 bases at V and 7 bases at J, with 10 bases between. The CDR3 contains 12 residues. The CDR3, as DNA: TGCGCCAGCAGTCGAACCCCTAATGAGCAGTTCTTC. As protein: CASSRTPNEQFF.

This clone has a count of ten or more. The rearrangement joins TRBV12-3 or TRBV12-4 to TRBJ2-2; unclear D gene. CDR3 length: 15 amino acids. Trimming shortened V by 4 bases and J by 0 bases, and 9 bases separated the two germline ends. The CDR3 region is CASSSGWANTGELFF. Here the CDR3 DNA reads TGTGCCAGCAGTTCCGGATGGGCGAACACCGGGGAGCTGTTTTTT.

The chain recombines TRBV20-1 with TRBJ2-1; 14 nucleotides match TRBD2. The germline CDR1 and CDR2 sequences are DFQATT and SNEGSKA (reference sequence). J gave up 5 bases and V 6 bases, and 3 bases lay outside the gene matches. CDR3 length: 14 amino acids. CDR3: CSAGTSGSHNEQFF. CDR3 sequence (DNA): TGCAGTGCCGGGACTAGCGGGAGTCACAATGAGCAGTTCTTC.

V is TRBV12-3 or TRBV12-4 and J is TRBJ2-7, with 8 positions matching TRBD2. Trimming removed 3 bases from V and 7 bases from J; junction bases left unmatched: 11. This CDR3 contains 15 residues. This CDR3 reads CASSLVGSGITEQYF. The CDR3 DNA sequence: TGTGCCAGCAGTTTGGTTGGTAGCGGGATAACGGAGCAGTACTTC.

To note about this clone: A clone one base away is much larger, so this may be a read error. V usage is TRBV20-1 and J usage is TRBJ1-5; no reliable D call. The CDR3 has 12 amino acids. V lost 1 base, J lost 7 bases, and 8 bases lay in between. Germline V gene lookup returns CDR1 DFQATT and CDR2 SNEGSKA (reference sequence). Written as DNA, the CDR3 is TGCAGTGCTAGAGGGGTGAGCCAGCCCCAGCATTTT. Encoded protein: CSARGVSQPQHF.